Below, 5 T cell receptor beta chains from the same sample are listed, as sequenced in a study of human T cells and chemical hapten exposure. Time point indicated: patch test 1, 2 weeks after DPC sensitization. As to treatment: therapeutic diphenylcyclopropenone sensitization with weekly scalp DPC. One entry per CDR3 protein, called by TCRdb with MiXCR from the RACE reads. The data hold approximately 80,000 distinct CDR3 sequences, with around 7% observed a single time. Specimen: whole blood, collected in connection with sensitization to the hapten diphenylcyclopropenone (DPC). These receptors were obtained from a woman aged 25 to 39 with alopecia areata. Some clones in this sample may be carry-over from other donors' samples.

The chain employs TRBV14 and TRBJ1-1, with D tentatively TRBD1 (5 bases). V lost 2 bases to trimming and J lost 3 bases, with 16 bases between them. This CDR3 comprises 16 residues. The germline V gene has CDR1 SGHDN and CDR2 FVKESK. This chain's CDR3 is CASSQLTGWGDTEAFF. The CDR3, as DNA: TGTGCCAGCAGCCAACTCACAGGATGGGGGGACACTGAAGCTTTCTTT.

There are many counts of this clonotype. This rearrangement joins TRBV7-2 to TRBJ2-3; weak D call: TRBD2 (6 bases). Germline CDR1 is SGHTA and CDR2 is FQGNSA. Trimming left V 8 bases short and J 4 bases short, with 7 bases between. CDR3 length equals 11 residues. CDR3 sequence reads: CASGGADTQYF. As DNA, the CDR3 is TGTGCCAGCGGCGGGGCAGATACGCAGTATTTT. The full variable domain, in which reference TRBV7-2 and TRBJ2-3 provide the parts outside the CDR3, is GAGVSQSPSNKVTEKGKDVELRCDPISGHTALYWYRQSLGQGLEFLIYFQGNSAPDKSGLPSDRFSAERTGGSVSTLTIQRTQQEDSAVYLCASGGADTQYFGPGTRLTVL.

The chain links TRBV6-5 to TRBJ1-2; 10 positions match TRBD1. Germline V lookup: CDR1 MNHEY, CDR2 SVGAGI. The V segment lost 0 bases and the J segment 6 bases; nucleotides outside the gene matches: 4. This CDR3 is built from 15 residues. CDR3 sequence: CASSYSLTGGNGYTF. CDR3 DNA sequence: TGTGCCAGCAGTTACTCGTTGACAGGGGGCAATGGCTACACCTTC.

The chain carries TRBV12-3 or TRBV12-4 and TRBJ1-5; D may be TRBD1 (5 bases). CDR3 length: 16 residues. The V gene lost 4 bases and the J gene lost 6 bases, with 19 bases spanning the gap. The CDR3 region is CASSYGRDRGGQPQHF. In DNA form, the CDR3 reads TGTGCCAGCAGTTACGGCCGGGACCGCGGGGGTCAGCCCCAGCATTTT.

This clonotype appeared a few times. This chain connects TRBV5-4 to TRBJ2-5; 9 nucleotides match TRBD2. The CDR3 length is 18 residues. J lost 2 bases, V lost 4 bases, and 15 bases had no gene match. CDR1 and CDR2 from the germline V gene are SGHNT and YYREEE (reference sequence). The CDR3 protein is CASSPQGGGDGFQETQYF. CDR3 in DNA: TGTGCCAGCAGCCCCCAGGGCGGGGGGGACGGTTTTCAAGAGACCCAGTACTTC.